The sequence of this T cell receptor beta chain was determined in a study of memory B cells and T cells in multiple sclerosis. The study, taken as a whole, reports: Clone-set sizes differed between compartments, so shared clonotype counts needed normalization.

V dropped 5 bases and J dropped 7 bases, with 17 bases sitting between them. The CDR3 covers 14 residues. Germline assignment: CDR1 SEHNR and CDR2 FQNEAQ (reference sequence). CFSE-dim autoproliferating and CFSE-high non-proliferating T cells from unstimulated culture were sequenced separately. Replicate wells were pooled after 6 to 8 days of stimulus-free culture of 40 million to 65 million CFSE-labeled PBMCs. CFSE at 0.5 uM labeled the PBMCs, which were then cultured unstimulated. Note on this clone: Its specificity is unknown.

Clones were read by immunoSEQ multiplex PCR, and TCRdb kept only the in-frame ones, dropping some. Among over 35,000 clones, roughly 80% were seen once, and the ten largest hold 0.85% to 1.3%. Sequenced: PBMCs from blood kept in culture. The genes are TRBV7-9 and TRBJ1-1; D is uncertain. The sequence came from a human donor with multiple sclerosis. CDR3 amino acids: CASSDTRGSNEAFF. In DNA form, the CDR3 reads TGTGCCAGCAGCGACACCCGGGGAAGTAATGAAGCTTTCTTT. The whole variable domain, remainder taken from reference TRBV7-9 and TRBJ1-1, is DTGVSQNPRHKITKRGQNVTFRCDPISEHNRLYWYRQTLGQGPEFLTYFQNEAQLEKSRLLSDRFSAERPKGSFSTLEIQRTEQGDSAMYLCASSDTRGSNEAFFGQGTRLTVV.